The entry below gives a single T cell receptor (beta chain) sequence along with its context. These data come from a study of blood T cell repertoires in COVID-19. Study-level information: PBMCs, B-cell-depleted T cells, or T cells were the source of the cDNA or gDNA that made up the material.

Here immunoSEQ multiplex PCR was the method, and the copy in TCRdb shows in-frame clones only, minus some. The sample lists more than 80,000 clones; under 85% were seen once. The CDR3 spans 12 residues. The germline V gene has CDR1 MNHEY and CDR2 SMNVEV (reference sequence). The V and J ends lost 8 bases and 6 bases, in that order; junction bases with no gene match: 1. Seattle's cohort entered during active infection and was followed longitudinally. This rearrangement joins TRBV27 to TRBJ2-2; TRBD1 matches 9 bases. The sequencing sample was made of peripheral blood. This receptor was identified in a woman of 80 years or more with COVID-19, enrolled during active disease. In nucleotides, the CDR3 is TGTGCCAGCGGACAGGGGCCCGGGGAGCTGTTTTTT. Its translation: CASGQGPGELFF.